A single sample gave rise to the 28 T cell receptor beta chains below, sequenced in a study of T and B cells in COVID-19 patients. BIOMED2 TRB-A/B primer pools were used in multiplex TRB PCR. TCRdb ran MiXCR on the multiplex PCR reads and lists one entry per CDR3 protein. The data contain around 5,000 distinct CDR3 sequences, roughly 29% of them singletons. Blood genomic DNA input for TRB amplification was roughly 230-550 ng. The sample comprised blood. The source of these receptors is a human donor with active COVID-19.

The V and J genes are TRBV6-5 and TRBJ1-5; 10 bases align to TRBD1. Germline lookup yields CDR1 MNHEY and CDR2 SVGAGI. Germline trimming cut 5 bases from V and 4 bases from J; bases unmatched to any gene: 8. The CDR3 is made up of 16 amino acids. CDR3 loop: CASSTRSDRGNQPQHF. In DNA, the CDR3 is TGTGCCAGCAGTACTCGTTCGGACAGGGGGAATCAGCCCCAGCATTTT.

The chain carries TRBV6-1 and TRBJ2-3, with 10 bases fitting TRBD1. The DNA end is more similar to TRBJ2-1, so the J call may be wrong. The germline gives CDR1 MNHNS, CDR2 SASEGT. The CDR3 is 15 amino acids. DNA of the CDR3: TGTGCCAGCAGTGCCGGGACAGGGGCAAGCAATGAGCAGTTCTTC. This sequence encodes CASSAGTGASNEQFF.

The chain employs TRBV5-1 and TRBJ2-3; the match to TRBD2 covers 11 bases. V dropped 7 bases and J dropped 4; count of bases not matched to a gene: 5. CDR1 and CDR2 (germline): SGHRS, YFSETQ. This CDR3 has 14 residues. This CDR3 reads CASPGTSGPDTQYF. CDR3 sequence (DNA): TGCGCCAGCCCAGGGACTAGCGGCCCAGATACGCAGTATTTT.

By share of the sample, this clonotype is medium-sized (0.01 to 0.1%). For the CDR3, the DNA is TGTGCCAGCAGTGAAGCGTTGGGACAGGCAGAGACCCAGTACTTC. Amino acid sequence: CASSEALGQAETQYF. V and J are TRBV6-5 and TRBJ2-5; 8 positions match TRBD1. The CDR3 runs 15 residues. Germline loops: CDR1 MNHEY, CDR2 SVGAGI. Trimming removed 5 bases from V and 4 bases from J; junction bases left unmatched: 9.

The chain recombines TRBV18 with TRBJ2-5, with 12 bases matching TRBD2. This CDR3 is built from 16 residues. V was clipped by 6 bases and J by 2 bases; unmatched bases: 7. The V gene's germline CDR1 is KGHSH and CDR2 LQKENI. Here the CDR3 DNA reads TGTGCCAGCTCCCCGAGACTAGCGGGGGTTCAAGAGACCCAGTACTTC. Amino acids: CASSPRLAGVQETQYF.

The chain employs TRBV6-2 or TRBV6-3 and TRBJ2-7; no reliable D call. Germline CDR1 MNHEY, CDR2 SVGEGT. With 0 bases removed from V and 6 bases from J, the gap between germline ends came to 3 bases. The CDR3 covers 11 residues. The CDR3 coding sequence is TGTGCCAGCAGTTACTCGGGCGAGCAGTACTTC. It is translated as CASSYSGEQYF.

V and J are TRBV5-1 and TRBJ2-5; 8 bases are a match to TRBD2. Germline-derived CDR1 and CDR2 are SGHRS and YFSETQ. After removal of 5 bases from V and 5 bases from J, the junction contained 11 bases not matched to a gene. CDR3 length: 15 amino acids. The CDR3 nucleotides are TGCGCCAGCAGGGTTGGCGGGAGGACGGTCGAGACCCAGTACTTC. This encodes CASRVGGRTVETQYF. The complete variable domain, with remaining parts taken from reference TRBV5-1 and TRBJ2-5, reads KAGVTQTPRYLIKTRGQQVTLSCSPISGHRSVSWYQQTPGQGLQFLFEYFSETQRNKGNFPGRFSGRQFSNSRSEMNVSTLELGDSALYLCASRVGGRTVETQYFGPGTRLLVL.

In this sample, this clonotype turned up a few times. The rearrangement links TRBV12-3 or TRBV12-4 to TRBJ1-1; D unclear. The length of the CDR3 is 14 residues. V lost 2 bases to trimming and J lost 1 base, with 8 bases between them. Here the CDR3 DNA reads TGTGCCAGCAGTTTAATGGGTAGGAACACTGAAGCTTTCTTT. Its translation is CASSLMGRNTEAFF.

This clonotype was found once. A read error may explain this, as a much larger clone is one base away. The J gene is TRBJ2-3, the V gene TRBV6-6; D is unclear. V was cut by 6 bases and J by 0 bases, with 13 bases left in between. The CDR3 runs 15 residues. The germline CDR1 and CDR2 sequences are MNHNY and SVGAGI (reference sequence). CDR3 bases: TGTGCCAGCAGACCCTTCGTCACTAGCACAGATACGCAGTATTTT. Protein sequence: CASRPFVTSTDTQYF.

This clonotype was counted between two and nine times. This chain links TRBV20-1 with TRBJ2-3, with 7 bases aligning to TRBD1. V shed 5 bases, J shed 1 base, and the junction held 18 bases outside the gene matches. Germline CDR1 reads DFQATT; CDR2 reads SNEGSKA (reference sequence). The CDR3 spans 18 residues. CDR3 protein: CSAAKPGQHSRRTDTQYF. The CDR3 nucleotides read TGCAGTGCTGCTAAACCGGGACAGCACAGTCGGCGCACAGATACGCAGTATTTT.

This clonotype qualifies as medium-sized. The CDR3 sequence: CASSSGQRNQPQHF. The DNA of the CDR3 is TGTGCCAGCAGTTCGGGACAGCGCAATCAGCCCCAGCATTTT. The chain is built from TRBV27 and TRBJ1-5; 7 nucleotides align to TRBD1. Losses at the gene ends were 4 bases for V and 2 bases for J; bases not matched to a gene: 2. CDR1 and CDR2 (germline): MNHEY, SMNVEV (reference sequence). The CDR3 totals 14 residues.

The V gene is TRBV18, the J gene TRBJ2-3; TRBD1 matches at 10 bases. Germline V CDR1 and CDR2: KGHSH, LQKENI. The CDR3 length is 16 residues. Losses at the gene ends were 4 bases for V and 5 bases for J; bases not matched to a gene: 9. The CDR3 nucleotides are TGTGCCAGCTCACGGTCAATGGGACAGGGGATAGATACGCAGTATTTT. Encoded protein: CASSRSMGQGIDTQYF.

This clonotype has more than one count but fewer than ten. The chain couples TRBV5-4 to TRBJ2-4; D gene unclear. Germline V gene sequence: CDR1 SGHNT, CDR2 YYREEE (reference sequence). V was pared by 4 bases and J by 0 bases, with 8 bases between. This CDR3 spans 14 amino acids. CDR3 region: CASSPDIAKNIQYF. For the CDR3, the DNA is TGTGCCAGCAGCCCAGATATAGCCAAAAACATTCAGTACTTC.

This rearrangement joins TRBV21-1 to TRBJ2-1; the DNA was not compared with TRBD2, the D call given in the table. TRBV21-1 is recorded as a pseudogene. The CDR3 is made up of 17 amino acids. The CDR3 DNA reads as TGTGCCAGCAGCAAAGGAGCTAGCGGGAGTTGGTACAATGAGCAGTTCTTC. The encoded protein is CASSKGASGSWYNEQFF.

By frequency in the sample, this clonotype is medium-sized (0.01 to 0.1%). The chain joins TRBV29-1 to TRBJ2-1; 7 bases agree with TRBD2. V was pared by 4 bases and J by 5 bases, with 11 bases of the junction left unmatched. Germline-derived CDR1 and CDR2 are SQVTM and ANQGSEA. The CDR3 totals 15 residues. The CDR3 sequence: CSVGWGGSIDNEQFF. CDR3 nucleotide sequence: TGCAGCGTTGGTTGGGGCGGGAGCATAGACAATGAGCAGTTCTTC.

In its sample, this clonotype is medium-sized. The CDR3 nucleotides are TGTGCCAGCAGCTTGACAGGGGCCAACACCGGGGAGCTGTTTTTT. It codes for CASSLTGANTGELFF. The V and J genes are TRBV5-4 and TRBJ2-2; 7 bases match TRBD1. This CDR3 contains 15 residues. The germline V gene has CDR1 SGHNT and CDR2 YYREEE (reference sequence). J was trimmed by 2 bases and V by 1 base; bases with no gene match: 2.

This clonotype was detected a few times. The chain uses TRBV5-1 and TRBJ2-2; TRBD1 agrees at 9 bases. Germline V gives CDR1 SGHRS, CDR2 YFSETQ. This CDR3 has 16 amino acids. V was pared by 0 bases and J by 7 bases, with 7 bases of the junction left unmatched. The CDR3, as DNA: TGCGCCAGCAGCTTGGGGGCTACAGGGGGCAGCGGGGAGCTGTTTTTT. Translating gives CASSLGATGGSGELFF.

This clonotype was observed a handful of times. The chain couples TRBV5-4 to TRBJ1-2; D uncertain. Germline assignment: CDR1 SGHNT and CDR2 YYREEE (reference sequence). The CDR3 is 14 amino acids. The ends were cut back, 0 bases at V and 4 bases at J, with 10 bases in the middle. The CDR3 nucleotides are TGTGCCAGCAGCTTGGAGGGAGGGAGCTATGGCTACACCTTC. Protein product: CASSLEGGSYGYTF.

The chain couples TRBV4-3 to TRBJ1-1; D is unresolved. Germline loops: CDR1 LGHNA, CDR2 YSLEER. The CDR3 spans 13 residues. Deletions cut 4 bases from V and 1 base from J, with 7 bases between. DNA of the CDR3: TGCGCCAGCAGCCGTTCGTGGAACACTGAAGCTTTCTTT. Translated: CASSRSWNTEAFF.

This chain connects TRBV6-4 to TRBJ2-6; D remains ambiguous. V was shortened by 2 bases and J by 4 bases, with 6 bases between the two germline ends. The CDR3 extends over 14 amino acids. Germline V gives CDR1 MRHNA, CDR2 SNTAGT. CDR3: CASSDSWGANVLTF. The CDR3 nucleotides are TGTGCCAGCAGTGACAGCTGGGGGGCCAACGTCCTGACTTTC.

In its sample, this clonotype ranks as medium-sized. This chain's CDR3 is CASSDPGLGSYEQYF. For the CDR3, the DNA is TGTGCCAGCAGCGACCCGGGACTAGGATCCTACGAGCAGTACTTC. The gene calls are TRBV6-6 and TRBJ2-7; 8 bases are a match to TRBD2. The ends lost 6 bases at V and 1 base at J; junction bases unmatched: 8. The germline gives CDR1 MNHNY, CDR2 SVGAGI (reference sequence). This CDR3 is 15 amino acids long.

The rearrangement uses TRBV6-4 and TRBJ1-1, with TRBD1 as a possible D gene (6 bases). Germline CDR1 MRHNA, CDR2 SNTAGT. CDR3 length equals 13 residues. V lost 3 bases, J lost 1 base, and 6 bases lay in between. The DNA for the CDR3 is TGTGCCAGCAGTGAGACAGGGAACACTGAAGCTTTCTTT. Protein sequence: CASSETGNTEAFF.

This clonotype was detected a few times. The V call is TRBV4-3, the J call TRBJ2-5, with D uncertain. The CDR3 length is 14 residues. The V gene lost 0 bases and the J gene lost 1 base, with 6 bases spanning the gap. Germline V gene sequence: CDR1 LGHNA, CDR2 YSLEER. CDR3 loop: CASSQDHSQETQYF. CDR3 nucleotide sequence: TGCGCCAGCAGCCAAGATCACAGCCAAGAGACCCAGTACTTC.

This clonotype has only a few counts. This chain uses TRBV10-3 with TRBJ2-5, with 10 bases matching TRBD2. Germline V CDR1 and CDR2: ENHRY, SYGVKD. The CDR3 length is 12 residues. The V and J ends lost 10 bases and 4 bases, in that order; junction bases with no gene match: 3. The CDR3 bases are TGTGCCACCGCTAGCGGGGGAGAGACCCAGTACTTC. Encoded protein: CATASGGETQYF.

The chain has TRBV5-6 and TRBJ2-6; a possible D gene is TRBD1 (5 bases). V dropped 6 bases and J dropped 4 bases, with 14 bases sitting between them. The germline V gene encodes CDR1 SGHDT and CDR2 YYEEEE. This CDR3 spans 15 amino acids. CDR3 in DNA: TGTGCCAGCAACACGCAAGGGGTCGGGGCCAACGTCCTGACTTTC. Encoded protein: CASNTQGVGANVLTF.

The chain combines TRBV27 with TRBJ2-7, with 7 bases aligning to TRBD2. The germline CDR1 and CDR2 sequences are MNHEY and SMNVEV (reference sequence). CDR3 size: 17 residues. V shed 7 bases, J shed 1 base, and the junction held 16 bases outside the gene matches. In DNA, the CDR3 is TGTGCCAGCATCGGCCCGACCGGTCTAGCGGATTCCTACGAGCAGTACTTC. Protein sequence: CASIGPTGLADSYEQYF.

This clonotype is classed as medium-sized. The rearrangement links TRBV30 to TRBJ2-2; the D is unclear. Trimming took 0 bases from V and 6 from J, leaving 2 bases between them. The CDR3 length is 11 residues. Germline CDR1 reads GTSNPN; CDR2 reads SVGIG (reference sequence). DNA for the CDR3: TGTGCCTGGAGTGTTTCCGGGGAGCTGTTTTTT. This sequence encodes CAWSVSGELFF.

In its sample, this clonotype ranks as medium-sized. The chain combines TRBV29-1 with TRBJ2-5; TRBD2 might be the D (5 bases). The germline V gene encodes CDR1 SQVTM and CDR2 ANQGSEA. This CDR3 has 15 residues. V lost 7 bases to trimming and J lost 4 bases, with 22 bases between them. The CDR3 spells CSAIPPKGAGETQYF. For the CDR3, the DNA is TGCAGCGCCATCCCCCCGAAGGGCGCGGGAGAGACCCAGTACTTC.